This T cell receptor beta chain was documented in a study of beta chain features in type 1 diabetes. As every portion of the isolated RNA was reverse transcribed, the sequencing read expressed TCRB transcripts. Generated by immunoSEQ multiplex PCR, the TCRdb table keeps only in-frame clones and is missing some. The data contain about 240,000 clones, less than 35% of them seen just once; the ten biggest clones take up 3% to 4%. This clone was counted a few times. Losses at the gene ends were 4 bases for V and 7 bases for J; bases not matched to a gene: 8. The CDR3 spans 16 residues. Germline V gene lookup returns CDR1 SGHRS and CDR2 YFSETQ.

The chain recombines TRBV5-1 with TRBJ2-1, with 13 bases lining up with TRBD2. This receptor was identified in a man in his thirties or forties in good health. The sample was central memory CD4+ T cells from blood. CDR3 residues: CASSPRTSGGSNEQFF. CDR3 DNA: TGCGCCAGCAGCCCGAGGACTAGCGGGGGATCTAATGAGCAGTTCTTC.